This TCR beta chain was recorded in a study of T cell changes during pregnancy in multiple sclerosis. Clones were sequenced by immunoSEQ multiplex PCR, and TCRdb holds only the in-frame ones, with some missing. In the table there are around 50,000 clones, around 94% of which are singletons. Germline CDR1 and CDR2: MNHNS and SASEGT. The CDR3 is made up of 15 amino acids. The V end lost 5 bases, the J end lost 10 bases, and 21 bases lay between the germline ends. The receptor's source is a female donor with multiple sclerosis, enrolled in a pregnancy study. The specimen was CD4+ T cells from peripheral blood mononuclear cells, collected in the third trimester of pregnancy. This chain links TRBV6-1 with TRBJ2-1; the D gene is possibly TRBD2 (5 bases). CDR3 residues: CASSPARLLLQEQFF. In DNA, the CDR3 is TGTGCCAGCAGTCCAGCAAGACTACTCCTACAAGAGCAGTTCTTC.